This T cell receptor beta chain was found in a study of radiotherapy plus CTLA-4 blockade in lung cancer. Overall study context: Objective responses occurred in around 18% of patients; around 28% had disease control.

Sequenced by immunoSEQ multiplex PCR; TCRdb stores in-frame clones only, minus some. The sample shows approximately 70,000 clones, around 76% of them seen only once. The CDR3 has 15 residues. Germline V lookup: CDR1 LNHDA, CDR2 SQIVND (reference sequence). V lost 1 base, J lost 6 bases, and 6 bases stayed unmatched. This sequence joins TRBV19 and TRBJ1-5, with 7 bases that match TRBD1. The source material was peripheral blood, sampled from a patient treated with radiotherapy plus ipilimumab. This TCR derives from a human donor with non-small cell lung cancer whose response to radiotherapy plus ipilimumab could not be evaluated. Some clones in this sample may be carry-over from other donors' samples. CDR3 bases: TGTGCCAGTAGTATAGGATCGGGACAGTGTCAGCCCCAGCATTTT. Its translation: CASSIGSGQCQPQHF.